Shown below are 21 T cell receptor beta chains from a single sample sequenced in a study of T-cell memory formation after mild COVID-19. TCRdb called the 5' RACE reads again in MiXCR, with one record for every CDR3 protein. The profile shows tens of thousands of distinct CDR3 sequences, over 9.5% of them singletons. Sequenced: PBMCs or a T cell subset sorted from them (not recorded which). These receptors originate from a man between 18 and 35 years old who had mild COVID-19 (a few samples of this study predate the infection). Cell type and time point are not known.

This clonotype was counted many times. The CDR3 here is CASSGGPLSEQYF. DNA of the CDR3: TGTGCCAGCTCAGGGGGCCCTCTCTCCGAGCAGTACTTC. This rearrangement joins TRBV7-3 to TRBJ2-7; 8 positions match TRBD1. The germline gives CDR1 SGHTA, CDR2 FQGTGA. V was clipped by 8 bases and J by 6 bases; unmatched bases: 9. The CDR3 loop spans 13 amino acids.

This clonotype was counted ten times or more. The chain combines TRBV7-9 with TRBJ2-1, with 11 bases that match TRBD2. J was trimmed by 15 bases and V by 1 base; bases with no gene match: 8. Per germline, CDR1 SEHNR and CDR2 FQNEAQ (reference sequence). This CDR3 is 14 amino acids long. CDR3 sequence: CASSLGVSGGVPFF. The CDR3 DNA reads as TGTGCCAGCAGCTTAGGAGTTAGCGGGGGGGTCCCGTTCTTC. The whole variable domain, remainder taken from reference TRBV7-9 and TRBJ2-1, is DTGVSQNPRHKITKRGQNVTFRCDPISEHNRLYWYRQTLGQGPEFLTYFQNEAQLEKSRLLSDRFSAERPKGSFSTLEIQRTEQGDSAMYLCASSLGVSGGVPFFGPGTRLTVL.

This clonotype was observed many times. The gene calls are TRBV12-3 or TRBV12-4 and TRBJ2-2, with TRBD1 identical over 9 bases. This CDR3 is built from 14 residues. Losses at the gene ends were 5 bases for V and 6 bases for J; bases not matched to a gene: 4. This CDR3 reads CASSPRQGAGELFF. The CDR3, as DNA: TGTGCCAGCAGTCCCAGACAGGGGGCCGGGGAGCTGTTTTTT.

V and J are TRBV20-1 and TRBJ2-3; D is ambiguous. Between the trimmed V and J ends, which lost 6 bases and 4 bases, there was a span of 11 bases. In germline, CDR1 is DFQATT, CDR2 SNEGSKA (reference sequence). The CDR3 has 12 residues. CDR3 bases: TGCAGTGCCGCATCCGGTTCAGATACGCAGTATTTT. Translated, it gives CSAASGSDTQYF.

The DNA of the CDR3 is TGTGCCAGCAGCCAAGTAGGGAAGGGTCAGCCCCAGCATTTT. Translated, it gives CASSQVGKGQPQHF. The rearrangement joins TRBV4-2 to TRBJ1-5; D gene unclear. Trimming shortened V by 1 base and J by 6 bases, and 10 bases separated the two germline ends. Looked up from germline, CDR1 is LGHNA and CDR2 is YNFKEQ. The CDR3 is 14 amino acids.

This clonotype was detected many times. The V call is TRBV7-2, the J call TRBJ2-7; TRBD2 aligns across 10 bases. CDR1 and CDR2 from the germline V gene are SGHTA and FQGNSA. After removal of 3 bases from V and 2 bases from J, the junction contained 1 base not matched to a gene. The CDR3 runs 14 residues. The CDR3 coding sequence is TGTGCCAGCAGCTTCACTAGCGGGGCCTACGAGCAGTACGTC. Translated: CASSFTSGAYEQYV.

There are many counts of this clonotype. The chain carries TRBV6-6 and TRBJ2-2; 11 bases match TRBD1. Trimming cost V 5 bases and J 3 bases; bases outside gene matches: 5. The germline V gene encodes CDR1 MNHNY and CDR2 SVGAGI (reference sequence). This CDR3 has 16 residues. CDR3 sequence (DNA): TGTGCCAGCAGTCGCCCGGGACAGGGGGACACCGGGGAGCTGTTTTTT. It is translated as CASSRPGQGDTGELFF.

The V gene is TRBV12-3 or TRBV12-4, the J gene TRBJ2-1; 8 bases agree with TRBD1. The V gene end was trimmed by 6 bases and the J gene end by 8 bases; junction bases not matched to a gene: 12. This CDR3 comprises 15 residues. The chain's CDR3 is CASRPGQVTLDEQFF. The CDR3 DNA reads TGTGCCAGCAGACCGGGACAGGTGACATTGGATGAGCAGTTCTTC.

In this sample, this clonotype turned up many times. This chain connects TRBV4-1 to TRBJ1-6; unclear D gene. V was shortened by 5 bases and J by 8 bases, with 10 bases between the two germline ends. This CDR3 spans 13 amino acids. CDR1 and CDR2 (germline): MGHRA, YSYEKL. The CDR3 DNA is TGCGCCAGCAGCAAAGCGAGGGATTCACCCCTCCACTTT. This encodes CASSKARDSPLHF.

Ten or more counts support this clonotype. This sequence joins TRBV11-2 and TRBJ1-6; D remains ambiguous. The CDR3 covers 13 residues. Germline V lookup: CDR1 SGHAT, CDR2 FQNNGV. V gave up 1 base and J gave up 10 bases, with 8 bases separating them. The CDR3 loop is CASSLVELSPLHF. DNA of the CDR3: TGTGCCAGCAGCTTAGTCGAACTCTCACCCCTCCACTTT.

This clonotype was seen many times. This rearrangement joins TRBV9 to TRBJ2-5, with no clear D. Trimming shortened V by 0 bases and J by 7 bases, and 10 bases separated the two germline ends. Per germline, CDR1 SGDLS and CDR2 YYNGEE. This CDR3 spans 13 amino acids. Here the CDR3 DNA reads TGTGCCAGCAGCGTAGCCCCAACGGGGACCCAGTACTTC. It translates to CASSVAPTGTQYF.

This clonotype was found many times. This sequence joins TRBV7-2 and TRBJ2-3, with D tentatively TRBD2 (6 bases). V shed 7 bases and J shed 1 base, with 15 bases lying between them. Germline values: CDR1 SGHTA, CDR2 FQGNSA. This CDR3 spans 15 amino acids. The CDR3 reads CASTPPASGTDTQYF. The CDR3 nucleotides read TGTGCCAGCACCCCCCCGGCTAGCGGCACAGATACGCAGTATTTT. The variable domain in full, completed from reference TRBV7-2 and TRBJ2-3, reads GAGVSQSPSNKVTEKGKDVELRCDPISGHTALYWYRQSLGQGLEFLIYFQGNSAPDKSGLPSDRFSAERTGGSVSTLTIQRTQQEDSAVYLCASTPPASGTDTQYFGPGTRLTVL.

This clonotype was seen at least ten times. The chain recombines TRBV6-6 with TRBJ2-7; 8 bases align to TRBD1. CDR1 MNHNY and CDR2 SVGAGI come from the germline V gene (reference sequence). This CDR3 spans 13 amino acids. With V trimmed by 9 bases and J by 2 bases, 6 bases remained unmatched. The chain's CDR3 is CASGGQATYEQYF. In DNA form, the CDR3 reads TGTGCCAGTGGGGGACAGGCAACCTACGAGCAGTACTTC.

This clonotype has a count of ten or more. The chain is built from TRBV10-3 and TRBJ1-5, with 7 bases fitting TRBD1. The CDR3 totals 16 residues. With 0 bases clipped from V and 4 bases from J, the junction kept 6 bases outside the gene matches. The V gene's germline CDR1 is ENHRY and CDR2 SYGVKD. CDR3 in DNA: TGTGCCATCAGTGAGTCCGGAGACAGGGTAAATCAGCCCCAGCATTTT. Translating gives CAISESGDRVNQPQHF.

Ten or more counts support this clonotype. The chain carries TRBV7-2 and TRBJ2-5; 11 bases map to TRBD1. Unmatched junction bases numbered 6, after V lost 4 bases and J lost 5 bases. The CDR3 sequence is 15 residues long. Germline V gene data show CDR1 as SGHTA and CDR2 as FQGNSA. CDR3 sequence reads: CASSWGDRGIETQYF. DNA of the CDR3: TGTGCCAGCAGCTGGGGGGACAGGGGGATTGAGACCCAGTACTTC. The full variable domain, in which reference TRBV7-2 and TRBJ2-5 provide the parts outside the CDR3, is GAGVSQSPSNKVTEKGKDVELRCDPISGHTALYWYRQSLGQGLEFLIYFQGNSAPDKSGLPSDRFSAERTGGSVSTLTIQRTQQEDSAVYLCASSWGDRGIETQYFGPGTRLLVL.

This clonotype occurred many times. The chain has TRBV15 and TRBJ1-2; TRBD1 aligns across 8 bases. The CDR3 runs to 13 residues. The germline CDR1 and CDR2 sequences are LNHNV and YYDKDF (reference sequence). V was clipped by 8 bases and J by 9 bases; unmatched bases: 11. DNA for the CDR3: TGTGCCACCCGATTCCAGGGGGCTATACGCTACACCTTC. Its protein is CATRFQGAIRYTF.

This chain links TRBV7-8 with TRBJ1-5; D unresolved. Germline lookup yields CDR1 SGHVS and CDR2 FQNEAQ. V lost 5 bases and J lost 0, with 5 bases in between. This CDR3 spans 13 amino acids. This chain's CDR3 is CASSSYSNQPQHF. Written as DNA, the CDR3 is TGTGCCAGCAGCAGCTATAGCAATCAGCCCCAGCATTTT.

This clonotype came up many times. This chain joins TRBV7-6 and TRBJ2-3; 14 bases fit TRBD2. Germline assignment: CDR1 SGHVS and CDR2 FNYEAQ. Germline trimming cut 4 bases from V and 3 bases from J; bases unmatched to any gene: 6. The CDR3 is made up of 17 amino acids. The CDR3, as DNA: TGTGCCAGCAGCTCGTGGACTAGCGGGGGGATAACAGATACGCAGTATTTT. Protein sequence: CASSSWTSGGITDTQYF.

This clonotype appeared many times. The J gene is TRBJ2-7, the V gene TRBV29-1, with a tentative D call TRBD2 (6 bases). Germline-derived CDR1 and CDR2 are SQVTM and ANQGSEA. The ends were cut back, 4 bases at V and 0 bases at J, with 13 bases in the middle. The CDR3 consists of 14 residues. CDR3 DNA sequence: TGCAGCGTTGGGAACGGGGGTCACTCCTACGAGCAGTACTTC. This sequence encodes CSVGNGGHSYEQYF.

This clonotype was detected once. This chain uses TRBV5-1 with TRBJ1-5, with D possibly being TRBD1 (5 bases). This CDR3 has 15 amino acids. V dropped 6 bases and J dropped 4 bases, with 17 bases sitting between them. CDR1 is SGHRS, CDR2 YFSETQ, per germline. The CDR3: CASTPGPGPNQPQHF. The CDR3 DNA follows: TGCGCCAGCACCCCCGGACCGGGACCTAATCAGCCCCAGCATTTT.

The table lists this clonotype with many counts. CDR3 sequence: CASTRNREETQYF. CDR3 in DNA: TGTGCCAGCACTAGGAACAGGGAAGAGACCCAGTACTTC. V and J are TRBV6-1 and TRBJ2-5; TRBD1 might be the D (6 bases). Trimming pared 7 bases from V and 3 bases from J, leaving 12 bases between. CDR3 length equals 13 residues. The germline gives CDR1 MNHNS, CDR2 SASEGT.